The rows below give T cell receptor beta chains drawn from one sample of a study of neurological immune-mediated disorders. A single record per CDR3 protein comes from TCRdb applying MiXCR to the 5' RACE reads. The table lists tens of thousands of distinct CDR3 sequences, around 2.9% of them singletons, with about 15% in the top ten. Source material: PBMCs. These receptors all come from a woman aged 50 to 60 with multiple sclerosis. Both conserved end residues are part of each CDR3. A D gene is named only where the DNA matches it firmly. Clone size is shown for a subset of rows, as once, few, many or a class of expanded clone.

TRBV29-1	TRBD2	many	TRBJ2-7	CSARSSGSSYEQYF	TGCAGCGCCAGATCTAGCGGGAGCTCCTACGAGCAGTACTTC
TRBV7-2	-	many	TRBJ1-6	CASSFRGNSPLHF	TGTGCCAGCAGCTTCAGGGGAAATTCACCCCTCCACTTT
TRBV20-1	TRBD1	many	TRBJ2-3	CSARPRGLEDTQYF	TGCAGTGCTCGCCCGAGGGGGCTCGAAGATACGCAGTATTTT
TRBV28	TRBD1	many	TRBJ1-1	CASSSQGSLAEAFF	TGTGCCAGCAGTTCACAGGGGTCGCTTGCTGAAGCTTTCTTT
TRBV15	TRBD2	many	TRBJ2-5	CATSSGGGPWETQYF	TGTGCCACCAGCTCGGGGGGAGGACCCTGGGAGACCCAGTACTTC
TRBV27	TRBD1	many	TRBJ2-7	CASSLDGTGIYEQYF	TGTGCCAGCAGTTTGGACGGGACAGGGATATACGAGCAGTACTTC
TRBV7-8	TRBD1	many	TRBJ2-7	CASSLRGQYYEQYF	TGTGCCAGCAGCTTAAGGGGACAGTACTACGAGCAGTACTTC
TRBV28	TRBD1	many	TRBJ2-1	CASNFLDRVNEQFF	TGTGCCAGCAATTTTTTGGACAGGGTCAATGAGCAGTTCTTC
TRBV5-1	TRBD1	many	TRBJ2-5	CASSLGTTGGMETQYF	TGCGCCAGCAGCTTGGGGACGACAGGGGGCATGGAGACCCAGTACTTC
TRBV7-2	TRBD1	many	TRBJ1-5	CASSRFRTGVGNQPQHF	TGTGCCAGCAGCCGATTTCGGACAGGGGTTGGGAATCAGCCCCAGCATTTT
TRBV20-1	-	many	TRBJ2-1	CSAPRTTSYNEQFF	TGCAGTGCCCCAAGGACTACCTCCTACAATGAGCAGTTCTTC
TRBV18	TRBD1	-	TRBJ2-2	CASSPAGGPNTGELFF	TGTGCCAGCTCACCTGCAGGGGGCCCGAACACCGGGGAGCTGTTTTTT
TRBV7-2	TRBD1	many	TRBJ1-2	CASSFPGGRGYGYTF	TGTGCCAGCAGCTTTCCAGGGGGCCGAGGCTATGGCTACACCTTC
TRBV6-2/TRBV6-3	TRBD1	many	TRBJ2-1	CASSWTGTGQQFF	TGTGCCAGCAGTTGGACGGGGACAGGGCAGCAGTTCTTC
TRBV10-3	TRBD1	many	TRBJ2-5	CATNQGQGEEETQYF	TGTGCCACCAACCAGGGACAGGGGGAAGAAGAGACCCAGTACTTC
TRBV12-3/TRBV12-4	TRBD1	many	TRBJ2-1	CASSLKGATYNEQFF	TGTGCCAGCAGTTTAAAGGGGGCCACCTACAATGAGCAGTTCTTC
TRBV7-2	TRBD2	many	TRBJ2-3	CASSSSGGNTDTQYF	TGTGCCAGCAGTTCTAGCGGGGGGAACACAGATACGCAGTATTTT
TRBV5-1	TRBD1	many	TRBJ1-5	CASSLGDREDQPQHF	TGCGCCAGCAGCTTGGGCGACAGGGAGGATCAGCCCCAGCATTTT
TRBV18	-	many	TRBJ1-2	CASSPPFNYGYTF	TGTGCCAGCTCACCACCGTTCAACTATGGCTACACCTTC
TRBV20-1	TRBD2	many	TRBJ2-4	CSARAGTSGKNIQYF	TGCAGTGCTAGGGCGGGTACTAGCGGTAAAAACATTCAGTACTTC
TRBV28	TRBD2	many	TRBJ2-3	CASSLAGGWSTDTQYF	TGTGCCAGCAGCTTAGCGGGAGGTTGGAGCACAGATACGCAGTATTTT
TRBV5-1	TRBD1	few	TRBJ1-1	CASSLGQGASTEAFF	TGCGCCAGCAGCTTGGGACAGGGGGCGAGCACTGAAGCTTTCTTT
TRBV20-1	-	many	TRBJ2-5	CSASAQETQYF	TGCAGTGCTAGCGCACAAGAGACCCAGTACTTC
TRBV20-1	TRBD1	many	TRBJ1-6	CSASGGRGLDNSPLHF	TGCAGTGCTAGCGGAGGCAGGGGGCTGGATAATTCACCCCTCCACTTT
TRBV2	TRBD2	many	TRBJ2-7	CASSVLWRLAFYEQYF	TGTGCCAGCAGTGTGCTATGGAGACTAGCGTTTTACGAGCAGTACTTC
TRBV7-2	TRBD2	many	TRBJ2-3	CASSLARRLAKDKSTDTQYF	TGTGCCAGCAGCTTAGCCCGTCGACTAGCGAAAGACAAAAGCACAGATACGCAGTATTTT
TRBV6-1	TRBD1	many	TRBJ2-7	CASSFGQGFYDEQYF	TGTGCCAGCAGTTTTGGACAGGGGTTTTACGACGAGCAGTACTTC
TRBV5-6	-	many	TRBJ2-7	CASSLGSVSYEQYF	TGTGCCAGCAGCTTGGGTAGTGTCTCCTACGAGCAGTACTTC
TRBV7-2	-	many	TRBJ1-5	CASSLSAANNQPQHF	TGTGCCAGCAGCTTATCGGCAGCAAACAATCAGCCCCAGCATTTT
TRBV6-8	-	many	TRBJ1-2	CASETRTVVEGGYTF	TGTGCCAGCGAAACTCGGACGGTCGTGGAGGGTGGCTACACCTTC
TRBV20-1	TRBD2	many	TRBJ2-1	CSARGLAGGNEQFF	TGCAGTGCTAGAGGCCTAGCGGGAGGGAATGAGCAGTTCTTC
TRBV20-1	TRBD2	many	TRBJ2-1	CSALTGLAGALSSYNEQFF	TGCAGTGCTCTTACTGGACTAGCGGGAGCCCTGAGCTCCTACAATGAGCAGTTCTTC
TRBV2	-	many	TRBJ2-1	CASKSSTAAEQFF	TGTGCCAGCAAGAGTTCCACCGCCGCTGAGCAGTTCTTC
TRBV7-2	TRBD2	many	TRBJ2-5	CASSPLRGGKTQYF	TGTGCCAGCAGCCCCCTCCGGGGGGGGAAGACCCAGTACTTC
TRBV27	TRBD1	many	TRBJ1-6	CASKSGQGEEDSPLHF	TGTGCCAGCAAGTCCGGACAGGGTGAGGAGGATTCACCCCTCCACTTT
TRBV13	TRBD1	many	TRBJ2-5	CASSSRQGAETQYF	TGTGCCAGCAGCTCGAGACAGGGTGCAGAGACCCAGTACTTC
TRBV12-3/TRBV12-4	-	many	TRBJ2-3	CASSLPGPKADTQYF	TGTGCCAGCAGCTTACCGGGACCAAAGGCAGATACGCAGTATTTT
TRBV5-1	TRBD2	many	TRBJ2-1	CASSLRLAGGLELYNEQFF	TGCGCCAGCAGCCTAAGACTAGCGGGAGGGCTGGAACTATACAATGAGCAGTTCTTC
TRBV6-1	-	many	TRBJ2-5	CASSDSGWKGETQYF	TGTGCCAGCAGTGATTCGGGCTGGAAGGGAGAGACCCAGTACTTC
TRBV27	-	many	TRBJ1-5	CASRALNQPQHF	TGTGCCAGCAGGGCCCTCAATCAGCCCCAGCATTTT
TRBV7-2	TRBD2	many	TRBJ2-1	CASGSMGLAQRGEQFF	TGTGCCAGCGGTTCGATGGGACTAGCACAGAGGGGTGAGCAGTTCTTC